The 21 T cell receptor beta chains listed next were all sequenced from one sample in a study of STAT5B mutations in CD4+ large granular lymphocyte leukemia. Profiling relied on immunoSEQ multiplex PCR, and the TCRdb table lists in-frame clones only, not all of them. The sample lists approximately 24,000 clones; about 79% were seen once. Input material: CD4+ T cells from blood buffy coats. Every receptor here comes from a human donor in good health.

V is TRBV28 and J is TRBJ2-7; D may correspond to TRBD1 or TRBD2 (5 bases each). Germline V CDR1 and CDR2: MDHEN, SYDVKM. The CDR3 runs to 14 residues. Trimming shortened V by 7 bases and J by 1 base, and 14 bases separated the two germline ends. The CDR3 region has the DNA TGTGCCAGCATTTCGGGGCAGTCATCCTACGAGCAGTACTTC. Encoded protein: CASISGQSSYEQYF. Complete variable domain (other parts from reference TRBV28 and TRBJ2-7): DVKVTQSSRYLVKRTGEKVFLECVQDMDHENMFWYRQDPGLGLRLIYFSYDVKMKEKGDIPEGYSVSREKKERFSLILESASTNQTSMYLCASISGQSSYEQYFGPGTRLTVT.

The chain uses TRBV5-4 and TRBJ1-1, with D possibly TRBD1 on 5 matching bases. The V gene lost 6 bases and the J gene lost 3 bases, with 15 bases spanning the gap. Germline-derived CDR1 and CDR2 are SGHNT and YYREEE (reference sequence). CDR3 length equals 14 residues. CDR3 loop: CASTQPDRDTEAFF. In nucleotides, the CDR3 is TGTGCCAGCACTCAGCCCGACAGAGACACTGAAGCTTTCTTT.

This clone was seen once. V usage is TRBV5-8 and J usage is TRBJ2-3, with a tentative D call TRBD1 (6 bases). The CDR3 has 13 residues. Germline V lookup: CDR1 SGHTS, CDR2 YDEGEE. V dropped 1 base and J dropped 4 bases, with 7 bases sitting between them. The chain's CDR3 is CASSLKGADTQYF. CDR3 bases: TGTGCCAGCAGCTTGAAGGGGGCAGATACGCAGTATTTT.

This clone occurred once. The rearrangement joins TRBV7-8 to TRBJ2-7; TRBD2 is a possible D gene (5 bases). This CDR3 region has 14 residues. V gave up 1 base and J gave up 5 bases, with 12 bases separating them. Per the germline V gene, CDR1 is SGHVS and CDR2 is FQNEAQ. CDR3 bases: TGTGCCAGCAGCTTAGAACTAGTTCGGGACGAGCAGTACTTC. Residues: CASSLELVRDEQYF.

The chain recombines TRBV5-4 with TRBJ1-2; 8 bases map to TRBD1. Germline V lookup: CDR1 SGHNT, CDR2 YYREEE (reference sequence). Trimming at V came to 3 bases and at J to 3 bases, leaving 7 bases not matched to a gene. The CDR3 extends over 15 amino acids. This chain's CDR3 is CASSSTQGAYYGYTF. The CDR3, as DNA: TGTGCCAGCAGCTCAACCCAGGGGGCTTACTATGGCTACACCTTC.

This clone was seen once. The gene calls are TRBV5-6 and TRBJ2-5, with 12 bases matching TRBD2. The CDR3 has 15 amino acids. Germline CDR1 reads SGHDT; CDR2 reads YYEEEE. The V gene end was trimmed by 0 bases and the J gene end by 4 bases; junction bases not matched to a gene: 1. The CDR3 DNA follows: TGTGCCAGCAGCTTGGGACTAGCGGGGGTAGAGACCCAGTACTTC. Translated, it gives CASSLGLAGVETQYF.

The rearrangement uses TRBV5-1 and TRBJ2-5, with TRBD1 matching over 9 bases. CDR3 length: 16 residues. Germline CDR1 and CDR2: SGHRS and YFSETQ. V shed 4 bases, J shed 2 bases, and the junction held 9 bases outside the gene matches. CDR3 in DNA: TGCGCCAGCAGCCAGGACAGGGGAACTACTCAAGAGACCCAGTACTTC. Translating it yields CASSQDRGTTQETQYF.

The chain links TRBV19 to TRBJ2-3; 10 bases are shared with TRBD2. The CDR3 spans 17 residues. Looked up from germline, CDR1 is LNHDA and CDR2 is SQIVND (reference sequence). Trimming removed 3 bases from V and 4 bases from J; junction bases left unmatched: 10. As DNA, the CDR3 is TGTGCCAGTAGTATGATAGCGGGAGGCTTGGCGGCAGATACGCAGTATTTT. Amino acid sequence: CASSMIAGGLAADTQYF. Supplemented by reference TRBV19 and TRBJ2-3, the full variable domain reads DGGITQSPKYLFRKEGQNVTLSCEQNLNHDAMYWYRQDPGQGLRLIYYSQIVNDFQKGDIAEGYSVSREKKESFPLTVTSAQKNPTAFYLCASSMIAGGLAADTQYFGPGTRLTVL.

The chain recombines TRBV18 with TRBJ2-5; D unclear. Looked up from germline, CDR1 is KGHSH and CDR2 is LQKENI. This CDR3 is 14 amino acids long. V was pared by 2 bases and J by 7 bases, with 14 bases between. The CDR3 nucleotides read TGTGCCAGCTCACCAAACGGCAGGAATCCGACCCAGTACTTC. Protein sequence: CASSPNGRNPTQYF.

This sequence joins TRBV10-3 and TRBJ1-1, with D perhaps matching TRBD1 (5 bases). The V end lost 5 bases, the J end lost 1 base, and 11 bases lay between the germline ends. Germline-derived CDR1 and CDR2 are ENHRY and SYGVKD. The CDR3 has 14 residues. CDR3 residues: CAISYGGGNTEAFF. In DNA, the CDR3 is TGTGCCATCAGTTATGGGGGGGGGAACACTGAAGCTTTCTTT.

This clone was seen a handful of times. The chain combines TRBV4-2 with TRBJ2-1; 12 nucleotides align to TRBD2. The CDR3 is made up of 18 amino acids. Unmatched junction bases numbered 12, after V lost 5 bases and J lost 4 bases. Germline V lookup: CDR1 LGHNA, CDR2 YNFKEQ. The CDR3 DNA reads TGTGCCAGCAGCTATTCCCAGCTAGCGGGGGGGCCGTACAATGAGCAGTTCTTC. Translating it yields CASSYSQLAGGPYNEQFF.

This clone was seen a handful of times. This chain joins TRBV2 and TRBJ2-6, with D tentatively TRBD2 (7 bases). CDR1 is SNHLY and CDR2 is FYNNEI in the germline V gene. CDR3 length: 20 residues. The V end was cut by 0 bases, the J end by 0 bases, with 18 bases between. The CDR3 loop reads CASSEALLRGGDSGANVLTF. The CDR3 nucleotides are TGTGCCAGCAGTGAAGCGCTTCTTAGAGGGGGGGACTCTGGGGCCAACGTCCTGACTTTC.

The CDR3 loop reads CASSETPTGLYGYTF. CDR3 bases: TGTGCCAGCAGTGAAACACCCACAGGGCTCTATGGCTACACCTTC. The chain links TRBV2 to TRBJ1-2; possibly TRBD1 for D (6 bases). V shed 2 bases and J shed 4 bases, with 14 bases lying between them. The CDR3 spans 15 residues. Germline V CDR1 and CDR2: SNHLY, FYNNEI.

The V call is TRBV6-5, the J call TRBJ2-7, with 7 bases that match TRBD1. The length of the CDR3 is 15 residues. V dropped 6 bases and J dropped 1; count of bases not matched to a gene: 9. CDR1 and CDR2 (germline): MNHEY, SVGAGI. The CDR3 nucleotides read TGTGCCAGCAGCCTAAACTGGGACAGTTCCTACGAGCAGTACTTC. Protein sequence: CASSLNWDSSYEQYF.

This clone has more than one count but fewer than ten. CDR3 loop: CASSEAGWLSNQPQHF. The CDR3 DNA reads as TGTGCCAGCAGTGAAGCTGGGTGGTTAAGCAATCAGCCCCAGCATTTT. V gene TRBV2 combines with J gene TRBJ1-5, with no clear D. The germline V gene has CDR1 SNHLY and CDR2 FYNNEI. V lost 0 bases, J lost 1 base, and 10 bases lay in between. The CDR3 covers 16 residues. Supplemented by reference TRBV2 and TRBJ1-5, the full variable domain reads EPEVTQTPSHQVTQMGQEVILRCVPISNHLYFYWYRQILGQKVEFLVSFYNNEISEKSEIFDDQFSVERPDGSNFTLKIRSTKLEDSAMYFCASSEAGWLSNQPQHFGDGTRLSIL.

The CDR3 region has the DNA TGTGCCAGCTCAGACGTTTCAGGGGCCAACGTCCTGACTTTC. This gives the protein CASSDVSGANVLTF. The V and J genes are TRBV18 and TRBJ2-6; D gene uncertain. The CDR3 is made up of 14 amino acids. CDR1 is KGHSH and CDR2 is LQKENI in the germline V gene. V dropped 5 bases and J dropped 4 bases, with 9 bases sitting between them.

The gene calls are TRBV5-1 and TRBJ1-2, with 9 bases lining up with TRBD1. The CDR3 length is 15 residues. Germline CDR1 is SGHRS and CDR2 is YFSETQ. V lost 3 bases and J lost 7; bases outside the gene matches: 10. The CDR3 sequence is CASSSGQGPAGGYTF. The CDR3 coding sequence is TGCGCCAGCAGCTCGGGACAGGGCCCTGCCGGTGGCTACACCTTC.

The CDR3 DNA is TGTGCCAGCAGTGATCGGGCAGGGGCCACTCTGCGGAATTCACCCCTCCACTTT. It encodes CASSDRAGATLRNSPLHF. The gene calls are TRBV2 and TRBJ1-6; the D gene is possibly TRBD1 (6 bases). CDR1 is SNHLY, CDR2 FYNNEI, per germline. The CDR3 loop spans 18 amino acids. V was trimmed by 3 bases and J by 7 bases, leaving 22 bases between them.

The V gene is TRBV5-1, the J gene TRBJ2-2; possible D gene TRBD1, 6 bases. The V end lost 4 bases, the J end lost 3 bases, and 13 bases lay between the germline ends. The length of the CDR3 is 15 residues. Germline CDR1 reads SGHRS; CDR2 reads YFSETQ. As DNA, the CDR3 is TGCGCCAGCAGCACAAATCAGGGGTACACCGGGGAGCTGTTTTTT. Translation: CASSTNQGYTGELFF.

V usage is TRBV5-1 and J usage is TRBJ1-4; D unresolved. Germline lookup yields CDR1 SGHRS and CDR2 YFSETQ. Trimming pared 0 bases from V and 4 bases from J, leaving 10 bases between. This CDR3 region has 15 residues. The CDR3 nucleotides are TGCGCCAGCAGCTTGGACGGCGGTCGTAATGAAAAACTGTTTTTT. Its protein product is CASSLDGGRNEKLFF.

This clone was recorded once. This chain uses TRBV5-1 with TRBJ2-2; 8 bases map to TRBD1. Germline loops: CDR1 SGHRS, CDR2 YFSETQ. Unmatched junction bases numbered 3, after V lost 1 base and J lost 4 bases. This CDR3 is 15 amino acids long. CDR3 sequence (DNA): TGCGCCAGCAGCTTGAATACAGGGGGCACCGGGGAGCTGTTTTTT. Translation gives CASSLNTGGTGELFF. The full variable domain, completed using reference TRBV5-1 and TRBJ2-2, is KAGVTQTPRYLIKTRGQQVTLSCSPISGHRSVSWYQQTPGQGLQFLFEYFSETQRNKGNFPGRFSGRQFSNSRSEMNVSTLELGDSALYLCASSLNTGGTGELFFGEGSRLTVL.